This T cell receptor (beta chain) is from a study of cytomegalovirus exposure and HLA in healthy donors. Researchers ran the PCR with 60 Vbeta and 13 Jbeta primers. This table comes from immunoSEQ multiplex PCR, and its TCRdb copy is limited to in-frame clones, with some not included. The table lists approximately 150,000 clones, 80% of them singletons. V was clipped by 2 bases and J by 8 bases, with 13 bases between them. The germline CDR1 and CDR2 sequences are SEHNR and FQNEAQ (reference sequence). This CDR3 has 15 amino acids. V usage is TRBV7-9 and J usage is TRBJ1-6; D perhaps matches TRBD1 (6 bases). The specimen was PBMCs. The clonotype was recovered from a woman aged 40 to 50 in good health and CMV-seronegative. The CDR3 DNA sequence: TGTGCCAGCAGCTTACGGGAGGACAGTCATTCACCCCTCCACTTT. Protein: CASSLREDSHSPLHF.